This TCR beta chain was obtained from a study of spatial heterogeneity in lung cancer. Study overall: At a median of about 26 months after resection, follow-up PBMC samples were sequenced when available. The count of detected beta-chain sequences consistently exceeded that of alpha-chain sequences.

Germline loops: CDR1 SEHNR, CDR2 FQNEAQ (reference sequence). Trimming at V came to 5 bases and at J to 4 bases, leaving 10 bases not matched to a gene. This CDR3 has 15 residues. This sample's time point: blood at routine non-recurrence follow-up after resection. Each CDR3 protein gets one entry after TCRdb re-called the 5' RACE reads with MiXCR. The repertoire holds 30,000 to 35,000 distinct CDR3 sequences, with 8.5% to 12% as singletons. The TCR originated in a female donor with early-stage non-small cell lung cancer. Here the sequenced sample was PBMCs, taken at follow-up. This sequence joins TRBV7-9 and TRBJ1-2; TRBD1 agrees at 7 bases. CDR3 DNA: TGTGCCAGCAGCCCAGGGACAGCGTTCCTCTATGGCTACACCTTC. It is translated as CASSPGTAFLYGYTF. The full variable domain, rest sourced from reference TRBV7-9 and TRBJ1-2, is DTGVSQNPRHKITKRGQNVTFRCDPISEHNRLYWYRQTLGQGPEFLTYFQNEAQLEKSRLLSDRFSAERPKGSFSTLEIQRTEQGDSAMYLCASSPGTAFLYGYTFGSGTRLTVV.